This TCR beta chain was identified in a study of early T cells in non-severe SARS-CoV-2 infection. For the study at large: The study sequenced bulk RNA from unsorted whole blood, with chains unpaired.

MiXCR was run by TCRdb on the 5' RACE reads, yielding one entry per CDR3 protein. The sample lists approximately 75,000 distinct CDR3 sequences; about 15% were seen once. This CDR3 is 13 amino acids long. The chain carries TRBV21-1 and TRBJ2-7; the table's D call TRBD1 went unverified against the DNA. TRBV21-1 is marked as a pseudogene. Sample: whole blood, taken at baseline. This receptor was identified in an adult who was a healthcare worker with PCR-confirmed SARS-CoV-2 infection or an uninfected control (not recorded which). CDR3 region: CASSFRGAYEQYF. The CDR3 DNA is TGTGCCAGCAGTTTCCGGGGCGCCTACGAGCAGTACTTC.